These 31 T cell receptor beta chains were all obtained from the same sample, sequenced in a study of OX40 agonist ivuxolimab in advanced cancers. Using immunoSEQ multiplex PCR, the repertoire was profiled, and TCRdb retains in-frame clones only, with some absent. In the table there are 50,000 to 70,000 clones, roughly 83% of which are singletons. The source material was CD4+ or CD8+ T cells sorted from blood, sampled in a trial of the OX40 agonist ivuxolimab. These receptors all come from an adult with an advanced solid tumor such as melanoma, head and neck, liver or kidney cancer.

The chain combines TRBV13 with TRBJ2-3, with TRBD1 identical over 7 bases. This CDR3 comprises 15 residues. Germline V CDR1 and CDR2: PRHDT, FYEKMQ (reference sequence). V lost 5 bases and J lost 3; bases outside the gene matches: 8. In DNA, the CDR3 is TGTGCCAGCAGCCCGGGACAGCCGGGGACAGATACGCAGTATTTT. This sequence encodes CASSPGQPGTDTQYF. The whole variable domain, remainder taken from reference TRBV13 and TRBJ2-3, is AAGVIQSPRHLIKEKRETATLKCYPIPRHDTVYWYQQGPGQDPQFLISFYEKMQSDKGSIPDRFSAQQFSDYHSELNMSSLELGDSALYFCASSPGQPGTDTQYFGPGTRLTVL.

This rearrangement joins TRBV15 to TRBJ1-3; no clear D. Per germline, CDR1 LNHNV and CDR2 YYDKDF (reference sequence). The CDR3 contains 14 residues. V lost 8 bases and J 0 bases, leaving 11 bases between the germline ends. CDR3 sequence: CATAGVHSGNTIYF. The CDR3 nucleotides are TGTGCCACCGCCGGCGTCCACTCTGGAAACACCATATATTTT. Looking up the rest from reference TRBV15 and TRBJ1-3 gives the full variable domain: DAMVIQNPRYQVTQFGKPVTLSCSQTLNHNVMYWYQQKSSQAPKLLFHYYDKDFNNEADTPDNFQSRRPNTSFCFLDIRSPGLGDTAMYLCATAGVHSGNTIYFGEGSWLTVV.

The chain combines TRBV9 with TRBJ2-5, with TRBD2 matching over 12 bases. Germline CDR1 and CDR2: SGDLS and YYNGEE. The length of the CDR3 is 15 residues. The J segment lost 4 bases and the V segment lost 2 bases, leaving 3 bases of the junction unmatched. For the CDR3, the DNA is TGTGCCAGCAGCGTCAGACTAGCGGGGGCAGAGACCCAGTACTTC. Its protein product is CASSVRLAGAETQYF.

This clone was observed a single time. The chain has TRBV11-3 and TRBJ2-2, with D possibly matching TRBD1 (5 bases). Trimming removed 4 bases at V and 2 bases at J, with 8 bases between. There are 14 residues in the CDR3. The germline V gene encodes CDR1 SGHNT and CDR2 YENEEA. CDR3 loop: CASSSTGNTGELFF. The DNA of the CDR3 is TGTGCCAGCAGCTCCACAGGAAACACCGGGGAGCTGTTTTTT.

The rearrangement links TRBV7-2 to TRBJ1-6; TRBD1 matches at 9 bases. V trimming: 4 bases; J trimming: 8 bases; junction bases outside the gene matches: 3. The CDR3 sequence is 14 residues long. The germline V gene encodes CDR1 SGHTA and CDR2 FQGNSA. CDR3 protein: CASSSDRGYSPLHF. The CDR3 coding sequence is TGTGCCAGCAGCTCAGACAGGGGGTATTCACCCCTCCACTTT.

This clone was detected a few times. V gene TRBV7-9 combines with J gene TRBJ2-7, with D possibly called TRBD1 or TRBD2 (5 bases each). CDR3 size: 14 residues. V lost 0 bases, J lost 2 bases, and 8 bases lay in between. Looked up from germline, CDR1 is SEHNR and CDR2 is FQNEAQ (reference sequence). CDR3 DNA: TGTGCCAGCAGCTTAGCCGGGGCTCCCTACGAGCAGTACTTC. This encodes CASSLAGAPYEQYF.

The rearrangement joins TRBV28 to TRBJ2-7; 10 positions match TRBD1. The CDR3 spans 15 residues. Unmatched junction bases numbered 10, after V lost 7 bases and J lost 4 bases. CDR1 MDHEN and CDR2 SYDVKM come from the germline V gene. The CDR3: CASTLPGQGTYEQYF. CDR3 DNA sequence: TGTGCCAGCACGCTCCCGGGACAGGGGACTTACGAGCAGTACTTC.

The V call is TRBV28, the J call TRBJ2-7; 11 nucleotides agree with TRBD1. V was clipped by 5 bases and J by 7 bases; unmatched bases: 7. There are 14 residues in the CDR3. The germline CDR1 and CDR2 sequences are MDHEN and SYDVKM. CDR3 region: CASSPGQGAGEQYF. The CDR3 DNA sequence: TGTGCCAGCAGTCCAGGACAGGGGGCTGGTGAGCAGTACTTC.

The chain uses TRBV6-1 and TRBJ2-5; 9 bases are a match to TRBD1. Unmatched junction bases numbered 6, after V lost 6 bases and J lost 4 bases. Germline V gene sequence: CDR1 MNHNS, CDR2 SASEGT. The CDR3 length is 14 residues. The CDR3 protein is CASRLGQGGETQYF. The CDR3 DNA sequence: TGTGCCAGCAGACTGGGACAGGGTGGAGAGACCCAGTACTTC.

The V gene is TRBV7-9, the J gene TRBJ1-2; D gene uncertain. The CDR3 length is 11 residues. CDR1 is SEHNR, CDR2 FQNEAQ, per germline (reference sequence). The V gene lost 4 bases and the J gene lost 5 bases, with 5 bases spanning the gap. DNA of the CDR3: TGTGCCAGCAGCTCCTCTTATGGCTACACCTTC. It yields the protein CASSSSYGYTF.

The chain has TRBV4-1 and TRBJ2-1, with D hard to call. CDR1 MGHRA and CDR2 YSYEKL come from the germline V gene. The CDR3 covers 14 residues. V shed 0 bases and J shed 9 bases, with 12 bases lying between them. The CDR3 is CASSQDLGLGEQFF. For the CDR3, the DNA is TGCGCCAGCAGCCAAGATCTGGGGTTGGGTGAGCAGTTCTTC.

The chain carries TRBV11-2 and TRBJ2-1, with 11 bases lining up with TRBD2. Germline lookup yields CDR1 SGHAT and CDR2 FQNNGV. This CDR3 is 16 amino acids long. V gave up 5 bases and J gave up 7 bases; unmatched junction bases: 10. CDR3 loop: CASSPRLAGSGNEQFF. In DNA form, the CDR3 reads TGTGCCAGCAGCCCCCGACTAGCGGGGAGTGGTAATGAGCAGTTCTTC.

This clone has only a few counts. This chain uses TRBV6-5 with TRBJ2-7, with 8 bases fitting TRBD1. V lost 6 bases and J lost 3; bases outside the gene matches: 7. Germline CDR1 is MNHEY and CDR2 is SVGAGI. This CDR3 spans 14 amino acids. CDR3 protein: CASRDRVLYYEQYF. Written as DNA, the CDR3 is TGTGCCAGCAGGGACAGGGTTCTATACTACGAGCAGTACTTC.

The CDR3 region has the DNA TGCGCCAGCAGCTTGGGACTAGCGGGGGGAACCATCCAGCAGTACTTC. Translating it yields CASSLGLAGGTIQQYF. The chain has TRBV5-1 and TRBJ2-7; 13 bases match TRBD2. Trimming took 0 bases from V and 8 from J; bases not matched to a gene: 8. Germline loops: CDR1 SGHRS, CDR2 YFSETQ. The CDR3 contains 16 residues.

This chain uses TRBV14 with TRBJ1-6; weak D call: TRBD1 (5 bases). V was pared by 3 bases and J by 0 bases, with 12 bases between. Germline loops: CDR1 SGHDN, CDR2 FVKESK. The CDR3 consists of 17 residues. DNA for the CDR3: TGTGCCAGCAGCCAGAGGCAGGGAAGCTCCTATAATTCACCCCTCCACTTT. Translation gives CASSQRQGSSYNSPLHF.

This chain joins TRBV11-2 and TRBJ1-1; unclear D gene. There are 13 residues in the CDR3. CDR1 and CDR2 (germline): SGHAT, FQNNGV. Between the trimmed V and J ends, which lost 2 bases and 8 bases, there was a span of 12 bases. In DNA form, the CDR3 reads TGTGCCAGCAGCTTACGGCGGGAAGGAGAAGCTTTCTTT. As protein: CASSLRREGEAFF.

Only a few counts were recorded for this clone. The chain carries TRBV7-2 and TRBJ2-1; 11 bases agree with TRBD2. CDR1 is SGHTA and CDR2 is FQGNSA in the germline V gene. The CDR3 covers 15 residues. V lost 3 bases, J lost 2 bases, and 0 bases stayed unmatched. The CDR3 reads CASSFSGGAYNEQFF. CDR3 DNA: TGTGCCAGCAGCTTTAGCGGGGGGGCCTACAATGAGCAGTTCTTC.

The chain links TRBV11-3 to TRBJ2-5; D gene uncertain. The germline gives CDR1 SGHNT, CDR2 YENEEA. Trimming pared 2 bases from V and 4 bases from J, leaving 8 bases between. The CDR3 spans 13 residues. The CDR3 here is CASSLRSGETQYF. The CDR3 region has the DNA TGTGCCAGCAGCTTAAGGTCCGGAGAGACCCAGTACTTC.

V gene TRBV28 combines with J gene TRBJ1-4, with 8 bases that match TRBD1. This CDR3 has 15 amino acids. Germline trimming cut 6 bases from V and 8 bases from J; bases unmatched to any gene: 11. Germline CDR1 MDHEN, CDR2 SYDVKM. The CDR3 sequence is CASSSRGQGWEKLFF. In DNA form, the CDR3 reads TGTGCCAGCAGCTCCCGAGGACAGGGTTGGGAAAAACTGTTTTTT.

This chain connects TRBV14 to TRBJ2-1; TRBD1 aligns across 7 bases. Trimming took 4 bases from V and 7 from J; bases not matched to a gene: 10. CDR1 and CDR2 from the germline V gene are SGHDN and FVKESK. The CDR3 sequence is 15 residues long. The CDR3 sequence: CASSPWDSRGNEQFF. The CDR3 DNA reads as TGTGCCAGCAGCCCTTGGGACAGTCGGGGTAATGAGCAGTTCTTC.

The count of this clone is one. This rearrangement joins TRBV4-3 to TRBJ2-1, with 8 bases lining up with TRBD2. The CDR3 runs to 19 residues. The V gene end was trimmed by 4 bases and the J gene end by 4 bases; junction bases not matched to a gene: 18. Germline-derived CDR1 and CDR2 are LGHNA and YSLEER. CDR3: CASSPYYLAGKKFYNEQFF. CDR3 nucleotide sequence: TGCGCCAGCAGCCCGTACTACTTAGCGGGGAAAAAGTTTTACAATGAGCAGTTCTTC.

V usage is TRBV19 and J usage is TRBJ2-3; D possibly corresponds to TRBD2 (5 bases). CDR3 length: 15 residues. Germline V gene lookup returns CDR1 LNHDA and CDR2 SQIVND (reference sequence). V was clipped by 3 bases and J by 0 bases, with 10 bases between them. The CDR3 loop is CASSMASPSTDTQYF. The CDR3 nucleotides read TGTGCCAGTAGTATGGCTAGCCCTAGCACAGATACGCAGTATTTT. The full variable domain, rest sourced from reference TRBV19 and TRBJ2-3, is DGGITQSPKYLFRKEGQNVTLSCEQNLNHDAMYWYRQDPGQGLRLIYYSQIVNDFQKGDIAEGYSVSREKKESFPLTVTSAQKNPTAFYLCASSMASPSTDTQYFGPGTRLTVL.

Of note for this clone: It is unclear where the CDR3 begins or ends on the DNA, so no DNA is shown, and the CDR3 is as TCRdb lists it. V and J are TRBV12-1 and TRBJ2-1; the D call TRBD1 from the table was never checked on the DNA. TRBV12-1 is tagged as a pseudogene. Counting both end residues, the CDR3 totals 17 amino acids. This chain's CDR3 is CASSFAQGTGLFNEQFF.

This clone has only one observation. This chain uses TRBV11-3 with TRBJ1-1, with D unclear. This CDR3 has 16 residues. Looked up from germline, CDR1 is SGHNT and CDR2 is YENEEA. Trimming took off 4 bases at V and 5 bases at J, with 20 bases between the two ends. The chain's CDR3 is CASSSQDPFFGTEAFF. CDR3 nucleotide sequence: TGTGCCAGCAGCTCCCAAGACCCCTTCTTTGGGACTGAAGCTTTCTTT.

The rearrangement links TRBV19 to TRBJ1-5; no definite D call. CDR3 length: 14 residues. Germline V gives CDR1 LNHDA, CDR2 SQIVND (reference sequence). Between the trimmed V and J ends, which lost 5 bases and 2 bases, there was a span of 10 bases. CDR3 region: CASSSGLGNQPQHF. CDR3 nucleotide sequence: TGTGCCAGTAGTTCTGGTCTGGGCAATCAGCCCCAGCATTTT.

This clone was found once. The chain links TRBV4-1 to TRBJ2-2; possibly TRBD1 for D (6 bases). Looked up from germline, CDR1 is MGHRA and CDR2 is YSYEKL. This CDR3 region has 13 residues. The V end lost 4 bases, the J end lost 5 bases, and 8 bases lay between the germline ends. In nucleotides, the CDR3 is TGCGCCAGCAGCCTTCAGGGGACCGGGGAGCTGTTTTTT. It encodes CASSLQGTGELFF.

This clone appeared a single time. CDR3 bases: TGTGCCAGCTCAAGACTAGCGGGGAGAGAGACCCAGTACTTC. Protein sequence: CASSRLAGRETQYF. The chain employs TRBV18 and TRBJ2-5; 11 bases match TRBD2. The CDR3 totals 14 residues. Trimming at V came to 5 bases and at J to 4 bases, leaving 3 bases not matched to a gene. The V gene's germline CDR1 is KGHSH and CDR2 LQKENI.

V is TRBV6-1 and J is TRBJ2-7; D is perhaps TRBD1 or TRBD2 (5 bases each). CDR3 length equals 13 residues. Germline V gives CDR1 MNHNS, CDR2 SASEGT. The V end lost 5 bases, the J end lost 7 bases, and 15 bases lay between the germline ends. DNA of the CDR3: TGTGCCAGCAGTCCCGGGGCCTGGGGGGAGCAGTACTTC. Translated: CASSPGAWGEQYF.

This clone is a singleton in its sample. V is TRBV28 and J is TRBJ2-5; D uncertain. This CDR3 has 13 amino acids. Germline CDR1 is MDHEN and CDR2 is SYDVKM. V shed 6 bases and J shed 0 bases, with 8 bases lying between them. CDR3 sequence (DNA): TGTGCCAGCAGCCAGCCGTACCAAGAGACCCAGTACTTC. Protein product: CASSQPYQETQYF. Supplemented by reference TRBV28 and TRBJ2-5, the full variable domain reads DVKVTQSSRYLVKRTGEKVFLECVQDMDHENMFWYRQDPGLGLRLIYFSYDVKMKEKGDIPEGYSVSREKKERFSLILESASTNQTSMYLCASSQPYQETQYFGPGTRLLVL.

The chain employs TRBV18 and TRBJ1-1, with TRBD1 matching 8 bases. CDR1 and CDR2 from the germline V gene are KGHSH and LQKENI. With 4 bases clipped from V and 3 bases from J, the junction kept 4 bases outside the gene matches. The CDR3 runs to 14 residues. The CDR3 region is CASSLGQAHTEAFF. For the CDR3, the DNA is TGTGCCAGCTCACTGGGACAGGCCCACACTGAAGCTTTCTTT.

The J gene is TRBJ2-2, the V gene TRBV19; D might be TRBD1 (5 bases). The CDR3 spans 18 residues. Between the trimmed V and J ends, which lost 7 bases and 6 bases, there was a span of 27 bases. The germline gives CDR1 LNHDA, CDR2 SQIVND (reference sequence). The CDR3 DNA follows: TGTGCCAGTATCACCCGTGACAGCCGTAATTTTGCGCCCGGGGAGCTGTTTTTT. Its translation is CASITRDSRNFAPGELFF.